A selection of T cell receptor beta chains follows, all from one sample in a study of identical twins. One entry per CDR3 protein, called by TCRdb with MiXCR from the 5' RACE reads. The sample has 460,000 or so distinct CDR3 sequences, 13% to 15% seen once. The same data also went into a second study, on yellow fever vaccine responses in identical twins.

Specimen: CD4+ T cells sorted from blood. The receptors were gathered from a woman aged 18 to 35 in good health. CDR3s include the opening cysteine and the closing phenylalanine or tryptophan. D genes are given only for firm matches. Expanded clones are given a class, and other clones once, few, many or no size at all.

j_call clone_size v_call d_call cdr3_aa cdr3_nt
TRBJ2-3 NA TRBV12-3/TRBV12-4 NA CASSSYPVGNTDTQYF TGTGCCAGCAGTTCTTATCCTGTAGGCAACACAGATACGCAGTATTTT
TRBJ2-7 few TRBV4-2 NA CASSQLREYEQYF TGTGCCAGCAGCCAGCTACGGGAGTACGAGCAGTACTTC
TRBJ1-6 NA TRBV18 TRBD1 CASSIRTGEDSPLHF TGTGCCAGCTCAATACGGACAGGGGAGGATTCACCCCTCCACTTT
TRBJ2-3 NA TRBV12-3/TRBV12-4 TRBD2 CASSRPWREGGTDTQYF TGTGCCAGCAGTCGACCTTGGCGGGAGGGGGGCACAGATACGCAGTATTTT
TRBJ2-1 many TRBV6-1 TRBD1 CASSGTGVNEQFF TGTGCCAGCTCCGGGACAGGGGTAAATGAGCAGTTCTTC
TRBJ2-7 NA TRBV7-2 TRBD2 CASSVGGGSSYEQYF TGTGCCAGCAGCGTGGGAGGCGGGAGCTCCTACGAGCAGTACTTC
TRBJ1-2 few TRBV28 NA CASSLAISNYGYTF TGTGCCAGCAGTTTGGCGATATCTAACTATGGCTACACCTTC
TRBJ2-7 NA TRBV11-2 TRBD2 CASSPRLLAGNYEQYF TGTGCCAGCAGCCCGCGGCTTCTAGCGGGGAACTACGAGCAGTACTTC
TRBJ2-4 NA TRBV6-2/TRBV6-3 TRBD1 CATGQGSIQYF TGTGCCACCGGACAGGGCAGCATTCAGTACTTC
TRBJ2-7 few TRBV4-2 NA CASSQEVGKSYEQYF TGTGCCAGCAGCCAAGAGGTCGGCAAATCCTACGAGCAGTACTTC
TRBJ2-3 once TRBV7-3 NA CASSLELGGGASSDTQYF TGTGCCAGCAGCTTAGAACTGGGAGGGGGGGCGTCGTCAGATACGCAGTATTTT
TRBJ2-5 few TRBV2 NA CASRGQDNQETQYF TGTGCCTCGAGAGGGCAGGACAACCAAGAGACCCAGTACTTC
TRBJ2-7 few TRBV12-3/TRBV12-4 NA CASSQSPGGFYEQYF TGTGCCAGCAGCCAAAGTCCTGGTGGGTTCTACGAGCAGTACTTC
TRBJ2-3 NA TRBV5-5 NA CASSFPGSSTDTQYF TGTGCCAGCAGCTTCCCGGGTAGCAGCACAGATACGCAGTATTTT
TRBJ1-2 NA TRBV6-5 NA CASSYRRRGSRGYNYGYTF TGTGCCAGCAGTTACCGAAGGAGAGGCAGTAGGGGATATAACTATGGCTACACCTTC
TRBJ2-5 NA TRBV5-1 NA CASSLAGGREETQYF TGCGCCAGCAGCTTGGCGGGGGGCAGGGAGGAGACCCAGTACTTC
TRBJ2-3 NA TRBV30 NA CAWSLGGAADTQYF TGTGCCTGGAGTCTTGGGGGTGCTGCTGATACGCAGTATTTT
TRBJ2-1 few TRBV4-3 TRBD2 CASSPGLAYEQFF TGCGCCAGCAGCCCAGGACTAGCCTATGAGCAGTTCTTC
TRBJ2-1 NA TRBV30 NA CAWKGGGIGDYNEQFF TGTGCCTGGAAAGGAGGGGGGATCGGAGACTACAATGAGCAGTTCTTC
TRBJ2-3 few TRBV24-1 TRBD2 CATSGGTSLWTDTQYF TGTGCCACCAGTGGAGGGACTAGCCTTTGGACAGATACGCAGTATTTT
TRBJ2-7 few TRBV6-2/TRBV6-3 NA CATLGGAYEQYF TGTGCCACCCTGGGGGGCGCCTACGAGCAGTACTTC